This TCR beta chain is from a study of tumor-infiltrating lymphocytes in primary liver carcinoma. Between about 17 and 34 mg of unsorted bulk tissue served as the source from which RNA and DNA were co-extracted. The study enrolled treatment-naive patients with chronic HBV infection. The CDR3 runs 16 residues. This clonotype showed up just a few times. A much bigger clone sits one base away, suggesting this may be a read error. Synthesis of TCR beta cDNA was carried out from 500 ng total RNA with a constant-region primer. Three rounds of nested multiplex PCR with slightly modified ARM-PCR produced TCR beta libraries. Amplification in the first two PCR rounds was performed using TRBV1-TRBV30 forward primers and a C-beta reverse primer for 10 cycles each. TCRdb reanalysed the multiplex PCR reads using MiXCR and keeps one entry per CDR3 protein. The table lists approximately 79,000 distinct CDR3 sequences, nearly 70% of them singletons.

The rearrangement links TRBV12-3 or TRBV12-4 to TRBJ1-6; D not certain. The specimen was liver tumor tissue from sampling region 4. Sample subset: tumor region T4, right-lateral pole. This sequence was found in a middle-aged man with primary liver carcinoma and hepatitis B virus infection. The chain's CDR3 is CASSPRIGSYSSPLHF. In nucleotides, the CDR3 is TGTGCCAGCAGTCCCAGGATCGGCTCCTATAGTTCACCCCTCCACTTT.